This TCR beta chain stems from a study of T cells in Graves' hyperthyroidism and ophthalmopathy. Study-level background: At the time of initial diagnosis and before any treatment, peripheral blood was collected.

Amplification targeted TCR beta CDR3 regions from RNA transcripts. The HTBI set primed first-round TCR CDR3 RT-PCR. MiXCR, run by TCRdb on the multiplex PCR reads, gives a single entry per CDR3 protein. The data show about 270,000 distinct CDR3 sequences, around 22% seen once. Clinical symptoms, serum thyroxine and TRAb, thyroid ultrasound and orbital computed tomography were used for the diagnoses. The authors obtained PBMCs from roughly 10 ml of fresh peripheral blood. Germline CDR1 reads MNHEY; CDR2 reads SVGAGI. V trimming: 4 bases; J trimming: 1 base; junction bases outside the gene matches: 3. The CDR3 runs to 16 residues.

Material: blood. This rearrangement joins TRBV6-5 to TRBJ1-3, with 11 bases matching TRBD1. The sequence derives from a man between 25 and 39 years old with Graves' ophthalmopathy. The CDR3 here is CASSSRDRGSGNTIYF. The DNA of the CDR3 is TGTGCCAGCAGTTCCCGGGACAGGGGGTCTGGAAACACCATATATTTT.